The rows below give T cell receptor beta chains drawn from one sample of a study of T cell changes during pregnancy in multiple sclerosis. The assay was immunoSEQ multiplex PCR, and TCRdb's table has in-frame clones only and misses some. The sample lists roughly 100,000 clones, approximately 93% occurring once. Material: peripheral blood, obtained after pregnancy. These TCRs come from a female donor with multiple sclerosis, enrolled in a pregnancy study. CDR3s include the opening cysteine and the closing phenylalanine or tryptophan. The D gene is left open where the match is weak. The size field is filled for only some rows; it gives once, few, many or a size class.

>TRBD1|TRBJ2-1|TRBV9|.
CASSVAPGGQGGHEQFF
TGTGCCAGCAGCGTAGCCCCCGGAGGACAGGGCGGCCATGAGCAGTTCTTC
>TRBD1|TRBJ1-5|TRBV30|.
CAWSTGGGYSNQPQHF
TGTGCCTGGAGTACAGGGGGTGGGTATAGCAATCAGCCCCAGCATTTT
>.|TRBJ1-3|TRBV6-5|.
CASSFVAGNSGNTIYF
TGTGCCAGCAGTTTCGTGGCAGGGAACTCTGGAAACACCATATATTTT
>.|TRBJ2-3|TRBV5-1|.
CASKGTDTQYF
TGCGCCAGCAAGGGGACAGATACGCAGTATTTT
>.|TRBJ2-1|TRBV18|.
CASSPSDEQFF
TGTGCCAGCTCACCAAGCGATGAGCAGTTCTTC
>.|TRBJ1-1|TRBV9|.
CASSEAANTEAFF
TGTGCCAGCAGCGAGGCGGCCAACACTGAAGCTTTCTTT
>TRBD1|TRBJ2-3|TRBV7-9|.
CASSRGQGTDTQYF
TGTGCCAGCAGCCGGGGACAGGGAACAGATACGCAGTATTTT
>TRBD2|TRBJ2-2|TRBV9|.
CASSVTSGGATGELFF
TGTGCCAGCAGCGTTACTAGCGGGGGGGCCACCGGGGAGCTGTTTTTT
>.|TRBJ1-5|TRBV19|.
CASGDQPQHF
TGTGCCAGTGGAGATCAGCCCCAGCATTTT
>.|TRBJ1-5|TRBV19|.
CAAGLQGNQPQHF
TGTGCCGCGGGGCTACAGGGCAATCAGCCCCAGCATTTT
>TRBD1|TRBJ2-5|TRBV18|once
CASSEGAQGAETQYF
TGTGCCAGCTCAGAGGGGGCTCAGGGCGCCGAGACCCAGTACTTC
>.|TRBJ1-3|TRBV7-9|.
CASSPYARGPRSGNTIYF
TGTGCCAGCAGCCCGTACGCGAGAGGTCCTCGCTCTGGAAACACCATATATTTT
>TRBD1|TRBJ2-1|TRBV10-3|.
CAISERLTGQAHSEQFF
TGTGCCATCAGTGAGAGATTGACGGGACAGGCCCACAGTGAGCAGTTCTTC
>.|TRBJ2-5|TRBV4-1|few
CASSQSLAVGGGAIGAMETQYF
TGCGCCAGCAGCCAATCACTGGCGGTGGGTGGAGGGGCGATTGGGGCTATGGAGACCCAGTACTTC
>.|TRBJ2-1|TRBV10-2|.
CASEGLGDRSSYNEQFF
TGCGCCAGCGAAGGGCTCGGTGACAGAAGCTCCTACAATGAGCAGTTCTTC
>.|TRBJ1-4|TRBV19|.
CATFLNEKLFF
TGTGCCACCTTTCTTAATGAAAAACTGTTTTTT
>.|TRBJ1-3|TRBV7-8|.
CASMGGLSGNTIYF
TGTGCCAGCATGGGAGGGCTCTCTGGAAACACCATATATTTT
>.|TRBJ1-1|TRBV4-2|.
CASSQDRGNLNTEAFF
TGTGCCAGCAGCCAAGATCGAGGTAACTTGAACACTGAAGCTTTCTTT
>TRBD1|TRBJ1-5|TRBV7-8|.
CASSLRIGGTGLQPQHF
TGTGCCAGCAGCTTAAGGATAGGTGGGACAGGGTTACAGCCCCAGCATTTT
>TRBD2|TRBJ2-1|TRBV5-1|.
CASSLAGAGASNEQFF
TGCGCCAGCAGCTTGGCAGGAGCGGGGGCTAGTAATGAGCAGTTCTTC
>.|TRBJ2-1|TRBV6-5|once
CASSPFEGRFEQFF
TGTGCCAGCAGTCCCTTCGAGGGAAGGTTTGAGCAGTTCTTC
>.|TRBJ1-2|TRBV5-4|.
CASSPGRENYGYTF
TGTGCCAGCAGCCCAGGAAGGGAGAACTATGGCTACACCTTC
>.|TRBJ2-7|TRBV9|.
CASSVGSRVAPSYEQYF
TGTGCCAGCAGCGTAGGATCGAGGGTGGCCCCTTCCTACGAGCAGTACTTC
>.|TRBJ1-5|TRBV2|.
CASSSNTGPNQPQHF
TGTGCCAGCAGTAGCAATACAGGCCCCAATCAGCCCCAGCATTTT
>.|TRBJ2-7|TRBV9|.
CASSVGTQGFEQYF
TGTGCCAGCAGCGTAGGGACACAGGGCTTCGAGCAGTACTTC
>TRBD2|TRBJ2-7|TRBV10-3|.
CAISSLLAGVTSYEQYF
TGTGCCATCAGTTCTCTCCTAGCGGGGGTTACCTCCTACGAGCAGTACTTC
>.|TRBJ1-2|TRBV30|once
CAWRGGRGLWNYGYTF
TGTGCCTGGAGAGGGGGTCGAGGGCTTTGGAACTATGGCTACACCTTC
>.|TRBJ2-7|TRBV25-1|once
CASSEGVGDEQYF
TGTGCCAGCAGTGAAGGAGTAGGGGACGAGCAGTACTTC
>.|TRBJ1-1|TRBV6-5|.
CASSRQSMNTEAFF
TGTGCCAGCAGTCGACAGTCAATGAACACTGAAGCTTTCTTT
>.|TRBJ1-2|TRBV5-4|.
CASSPPGSYGYTF
TGTGCCAGCAGCCCACCGGGGTCCTATGGCTACACCTTC
>TRBD1|TRBJ1-2|TRBV19|.
CASSYKGQVYGYTF
TGTGCCAGTAGCTACAAGGGACAGGTCTATGGCTACACCTTC
>.|TRBJ2-1|TRBV28|.
CASSLRRGSPPSSYNEQFF
TGTGCCAGCAGCCTGAGGAGGGGATCTCCCCCGAGCTCCTACAATGAGCAGTTCTTC
>.|TRBJ1-1|TRBV27|.
CASRPGGGLPFF
TGTGCCAGCAGACCGGGCGGGGGGCTCCCTTTCTTT
>TRBD1|TRBJ1-2|TRBV29-1|.
CSVGGMGQLNYGYTF
TGCAGCGTGGGTGGGATGGGACAGCTTAACTATGGCTACACCTTC
>.|TRBJ2-1|TRBV9|.
CASSVEVSGGRGNEQFF
TGTGCCAGCAGCGTAGAAGTATCGGGCGGCCGGGGAAATGAGCAGTTCTTC
>.|TRBJ1-2|TRBV12-5|.
CASGTDTNYGYTF
TGTGCTAGTGGGACAGATACTAACTATGGCTACACCTTC
>TRBD2|TRBJ2-1|TRBV6-5|.
CASSYGIAGGYNEQFF
TGTGCCAGCAGTTACGGTATAGCGGGGGGGTACAATGAGCAGTTCTTC
>TRBD2|TRBJ2-3|TRBV19|.
CASSMVRGGVHTQYF
TGTGCCAGTAGTATGGTTCGGGGGGGTGTGCATACGCAGTATTTT
>TRBD1|TRBJ2-7|TRBV4-1|.
CASSQDMETGTTYEQYF
TGCGCCAGCAGCCAAGATATGGAGACAGGGACGACCTACGAGCAGTACTTC
>.|TRBJ2-3|TRBV19|.
CATKGSPDTQYF
TGTGCCACCAAAGGGAGCCCAGATACGCAGTATTTT
>.|TRBJ1-2|TRBV13|once
CASSTGPGDGYTF
TGTGCCAGCAGCACCGGCCCAGGGGATGGCTACACCTTC
>.|TRBJ1-5|TRBV6-4|.
CASSADNYQPQHF
TGTGCCAGCAGCGCCGACAACTATCAGCCCCAGCATTTT
>TRBD2|TRBJ2-3|TRBV9|.
CASSVGAGGLGGTDTQYF
TGTGCCAGCAGCGTAGGTGCGGGGGGGCTCGGGGGCACAGATACGCAGTATTTT
>TRBD2|TRBJ2-7|TRBV4-1|.
CASSQDPTAGGYEQYF
TGCGCCAGCAGCCAAGATCCCACGGCGGGGGGCTACGAGCAGTACTTC
>TRBD1|TRBJ2-7|TRBV6-5|.
CASSATGYEQYF
TGTGCCAGCAGTGCGACAGGGTACGAGCAGTACTTC
>TRBD1|TRBJ1-2|TRBV5-1|once
CASRLGQDYGYTF
TGCGCCAGCAGGCTAGGACAGGACTATGGCTACACCTTC
>TRBD1|TRBJ1-5|TRBV6-1|.
CASSGEDRVGGQPQHF
TGTGCCAGCAGTGGGGAAGACAGGGTCGGAGGACAGCCCCAGCATTTT
>TRBD1|TRBJ2-7|TRBV5-6|once
CASSLQTGGSSYEQYF
TGTGCCAGCAGCCTACAAACAGGGGGTAGCTCCTACGAGCAGTACTTC
>.|TRBJ1-2|TRBV7-9|.
CASSLEAGYGYTF
TGTGCCAGCAGCTTAGAGGCAGGCTATGGCTACACCTTC
>TRBD1|TRBJ2-5|TRBV7-9|.
CASIGDREETQYF
TGTGCCAGTATTGGGGACAGAGAAGAGACCCAGTACTTC
>.|TRBJ2-3|TRBV7-2|.
CASSLISADTQYF
TGTGCCAGCAGCCTTATTAGCGCAGATACGCAGTATTTT
>TRBD1|TRBJ2-3|TRBV5-6|.
CASSLSWTGDTDTQYF
TGTGCCAGCAGCTTAAGCTGGACAGGGGACACAGATACGCAGTATTTT
>TRBD1|TRBJ2-1|TRBV15|.
CATNRDRVLGEQFF
TGTGCCACCAACCGGGACAGGGTACTCGGTGAGCAGTTCTTC
>.|TRBJ2-7|TRBV5-6|.
CASCYGQTYEQYF
TGTGCCAGCTGCTACGGACAGACATACGAGCAGTACTTC
>.|TRBJ2-2|TRBV7-9|few
CASDSLLADTGELFF
TGTGCCAGCGACTCACTCCTGGCGGACACCGGGGAGCTGTTTTTT
>.|TRBJ1-2|TRBV9|once
CASSSYWGYTF
TGTGCCAGCAGCTCCTATTGGGGCTACACCTTC
>.|TRBJ1-5|TRBV2|.
CASSDGRANQPQHF
TGTGCCAGCAGTGATGGCAGGGCTAATCAGCCCCAGCATTTT